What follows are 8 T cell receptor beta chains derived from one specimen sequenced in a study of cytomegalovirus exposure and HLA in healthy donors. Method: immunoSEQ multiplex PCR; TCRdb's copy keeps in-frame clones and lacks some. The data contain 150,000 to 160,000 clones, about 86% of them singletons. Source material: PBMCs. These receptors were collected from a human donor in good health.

The CDR3 bases are TGTGCCAGCAACGAACAGAAAGAGACCCAGTACTTC. Protein sequence: CASNEQKETQYF. V usage is TRBV2 and J usage is TRBJ2-5; no reliable D call. The CDR3 contains 12 residues. V was trimmed by 7 bases and J by 3 bases, leaving 9 bases between them. Germline CDR1 and CDR2: SNHLY and FYNNEI. Full variable domain (rest looked up from reference TRBV2 and TRBJ2-5): EPEVTQTPSHQVTQMGQEVILRCVPISNHLYFYWYRQILGQKVEFLVSFYNNEISEKSEIFDDQFSVERPDGSNFTLKIRSTKLEDSAMYFCASNEQKETQYFGPGTRLLVL.

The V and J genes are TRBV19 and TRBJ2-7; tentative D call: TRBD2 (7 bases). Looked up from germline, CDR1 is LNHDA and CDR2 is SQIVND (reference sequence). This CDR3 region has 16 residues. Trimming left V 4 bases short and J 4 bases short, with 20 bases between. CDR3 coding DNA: TGTGCCAGTAGTAGGGACTACAGGGATCCGCGATACGAGCAGTACTTC. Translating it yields CASSRDYRDPRYEQYF.

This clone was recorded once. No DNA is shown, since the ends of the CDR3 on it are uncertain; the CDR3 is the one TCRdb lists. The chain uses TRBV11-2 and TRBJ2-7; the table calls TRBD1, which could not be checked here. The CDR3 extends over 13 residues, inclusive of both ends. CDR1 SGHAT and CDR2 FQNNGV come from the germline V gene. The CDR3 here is CASSLVTVGQGIF.

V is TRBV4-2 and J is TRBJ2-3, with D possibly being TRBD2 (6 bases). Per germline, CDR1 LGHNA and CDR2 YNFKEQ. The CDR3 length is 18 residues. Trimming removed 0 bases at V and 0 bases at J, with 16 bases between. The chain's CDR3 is CASSQDSGVGTSTDTQYF. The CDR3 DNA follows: TGTGCCAGCAGCCAAGATTCGGGGGTGGGAACTAGCACAGATACGCAGTATTTT.

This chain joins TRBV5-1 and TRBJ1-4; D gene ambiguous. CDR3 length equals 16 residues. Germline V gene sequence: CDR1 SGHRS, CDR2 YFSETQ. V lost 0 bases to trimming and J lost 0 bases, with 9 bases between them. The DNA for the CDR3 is TGCGCCAGCAGCTTGGCCCACACAGCAACTAATGAAAAACTGTTTTTT. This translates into CASSLAHTATNEKLFF.

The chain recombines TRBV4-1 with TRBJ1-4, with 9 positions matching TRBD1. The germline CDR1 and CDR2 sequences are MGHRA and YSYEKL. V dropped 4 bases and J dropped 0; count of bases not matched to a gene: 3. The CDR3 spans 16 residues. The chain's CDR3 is CASSPRDRATNEKLFF. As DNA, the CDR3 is TGCGCCAGCAGCCCCCGGGACAGGGCAACTAATGAAAAACTGTTTTTT.

CDR3 nucleotide sequence: TGTGCCACGGGACAGCGGAACACTGAAGCTTTCTTT. The encoded protein is CATGQRNTEAFF. The chain uses TRBV6-6 and TRBJ1-1; TRBD1 matches 7 bases. CDR1 MNHNY and CDR2 SVGAGI come from the germline V gene (reference sequence). Unmatched junction bases numbered 3, after V lost 10 bases and J lost 1 base. The CDR3 is made up of 12 amino acids.

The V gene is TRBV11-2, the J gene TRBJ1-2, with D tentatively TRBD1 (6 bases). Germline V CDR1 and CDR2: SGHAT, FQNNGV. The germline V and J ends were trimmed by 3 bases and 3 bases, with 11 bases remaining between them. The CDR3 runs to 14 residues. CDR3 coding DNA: TGTGCCAGCAGCTTCGGCAGGGGAGACTATGGCTACACCTTC. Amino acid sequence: CASSFGRGDYGYTF.